The 25 T cell receptor beta chains reported below all come from one sample, sequenced in a study of blood T cell repertoires in COVID-19. The data were produced by immunoSEQ multiplex PCR, yet TCRdb's version contains in-frame clones alone and is incomplete. Of about 150,000 clones in the sample, roughly 82% were seen once. Source material: peripheral blood. These receptors all stem from an older man with acute or convalescent COVID-19.

J is TRBJ1-2 and V is TRBV6-5, with D possibly matching TRBD1 (5 bases). The V gene lost 2 bases and the J gene lost 3 bases, with 7 bases spanning the gap. Germline V gene data show CDR1 as MNHEY and CDR2 as SVGAGI. The CDR3 covers 13 residues. The CDR3 loop reads CASSYGGDYGYTF. The CDR3 nucleotides read TGTGCCAGCAGTTACGGAGGGGACTATGGCTACACCTTC.

As to this clone: Other nucleotide sequences from this sample produce the same CDR3. The V and J genes are TRBV28 and TRBJ2-1; the D gene is possibly TRBD1 (6 bases). This CDR3 region has 15 residues. The germline CDR1 and CDR2 sequences are MDHEN and SYDVKM. V lost 9 bases and J lost 2, with 17 bases in between. This chain's CDR3 is CASTRGGGTYNEQFF. The CDR3 nucleotides read TGTGCCAGTACGAGGGGTGGGGGCACCTACAATGAGCAGTTCTTC. The complete variable domain, with remaining parts taken from reference TRBV28 and TRBJ2-1, reads DVKVTQSSRYLVKRTGEKVFLECVQDMDHENMFWYRQDPGLGLRLIYFSYDVKMKEKGDIPEGYSVSREKKERFSLILESASTNQTSMYLCASTRGGGTYNEQFFGPGTRLTVL.

The chain combines TRBV19 with TRBJ1-1; D gene uncertain. CDR3 length: 15 amino acids. Trimming removed 3 bases at V and 1 base at J, with 12 bases between. CDR1 is LNHDA, CDR2 SQIVND, per germline (reference sequence). The CDR3 here is CASSMPREANTEAFF. CDR3 in DNA: TGTGCCAGTAGTATGCCCCGGGAGGCGAACACTGAAGCTTTCTTT. The entire variable domain, with the rest obtained from reference TRBV19 and TRBJ1-1, is as follows: DGGITQSPKYLFRKEGQNVTLSCEQNLNHDAMYWYRQDPGQGLRLIYYSQIVNDFQKGDIAEGYSVSREKKESFPLTVTSAQKNPTAFYLCASSMPREANTEAFFGQGTRLTVV.

The rearrangement uses TRBV11-2 and TRBJ2-7; D possibly corresponds to TRBD2 (5 bases). The CDR3 runs to 15 residues. V was pared by 2 bases and J by 3 bases, with 14 bases between. Per the germline V gene, CDR1 is SGHAT and CDR2 is FQNNGV. The CDR3 spells CASSLWAGVGYEQYF. DNA of the CDR3: TGTGCCAGCAGCTTATGGGCCGGGGTGGGCTACGAGCAGTACTTC. The full variable domain, completed using reference TRBV11-2 and TRBJ2-7, is EAGVAQSPRYKIIEKRQSVAFWCNPISGHATLYWYQQILGQGPKLLIQFQNNGVVDDSQLPKDRFSAERLKGVDSTLKIQPAKLEDSAVYLCASSLWAGVGYEQYFGPGTRLTVT.

This clone was detected only once. This chain joins TRBV6-6 and TRBJ2-3, with D perhaps matching TRBD2 (6 bases). The CDR3 contains 17 residues. The germline V and J ends were trimmed by 5 bases and 6 bases, with 24 bases remaining between them. CDR1 and CDR2 (germline): MNHNY, SVGAGI (reference sequence). CDR3 amino acids: CASSPPAGTGGLDTQYF. In DNA, the CDR3 is TGTGCCAGCAGTCCTCCTGCCGGGACTGGGGGTCTCGATACGCAGTATTTT.

J is TRBJ2-3 and V is TRBV5-1; 7 bases map to TRBD2. This CDR3 spans 15 amino acids. Trimming cost V 2 bases and J 5 bases; bases outside gene matches: 8. The germline gives CDR1 SGHRS, CDR2 YFSETQ. The CDR3 DNA is TGCGCCAGCAGCTTTTCCCGCGGGAGCGGAGATACGCAGTATTTT. Amino acids: CASSFSRGSGDTQYF.

The chain recombines TRBV19 with TRBJ2-2, with D tentatively TRBD2 (5 bases). The CDR3 has 15 residues. Germline V gene data show CDR1 as LNHDA and CDR2 as SQIVND (reference sequence). V was clipped by 0 bases and J by 5 bases, with 10 bases between them. CDR3 coding DNA: TGTGCCAGTAGTATAGAAGGAGGTCCAACCGGGGAGCTGTTTTTT. As protein: CASSIEGGPTGELFF.

The chain recombines TRBV5-1 with TRBJ2-5; D may be TRBD2 (5 bases). The CDR3 totals 13 residues. Deletions cut 5 bases from V and 4 bases from J, with 12 bases between. Germline assignment: CDR1 SGHRS and CDR2 YFSETQ. The CDR3 nucleotides read TGCGCCAGCAGTCGGCGGGTAGGAGAGACCCAGTACTTC. This codes for CASSRRVGETQYF. Drawing the rest from reference TRBV5-1 and TRBJ2-5, the complete variable domain is KAGVTQTPRYLIKTRGQQVTLSCSPISGHRSVSWYQQTPGQGLQFLFEYFSETQRNKGNFPGRFSGRQFSNSRSEMNVSTLELGDSALYLCASSRRVGETQYFGPGTRLLVL.

The genes are TRBV3-1 (or the pseudogene TRBV3-2) and TRBJ2-1, with 8 bases lining up with TRBD2. This CDR3 region has 14 residues. V was pared by 1 base and J by 15 bases, with 11 bases of the junction left unmatched. Looked up from germline, CDR1 is LGHDT and CDR2 is YNNKEL (reference sequence). The CDR3 protein is CASSQGLREDRVFF. DNA of the CDR3: TGTGCCAGCAGCCAAGGTCTGCGGGAGGATCGGGTGTTCTTC.

This clone appeared once. The chain joins TRBV5-1 to TRBJ2-1; 11 bases are shared with TRBD2. There are 19 residues in the CDR3. CDR1 and CDR2 from the germline V gene are SGHRS and YFSETQ. V lost 1 base to trimming and J lost 0 bases; unmatched junction nucleotides: 9. CDR3 protein: CASSLRLAGGSSSYNEQFF. As DNA, the CDR3 is TGCGCCAGCAGCTTGAGGCTAGCGGGGGGCTCCAGCTCCTACAATGAGCAGTTCTTC.

The chain combines TRBV19 with TRBJ1-2, with 8 positions matching TRBD1. V lost 0 bases to trimming and J lost 7 bases; unmatched junction nucleotides: 7. CDR3 size: 15 residues. Germline assignment: CDR1 LNHDA and CDR2 SQIVND (reference sequence). The CDR3 bases are TGTGCCAGTAGTATAGACATCAGGGGGCGCGGTGGCTACACCTTC. Its protein is CASSIDIRGRGGYTF.

CDR3 nucleotides: TGTGCCAGCTCCCAAAACAGGGCGGGGGCTTCCTACGAGCAGTACTTC. As protein: CASSQNRAGASYEQYF. The rearrangement links TRBV18 to TRBJ2-7; D might be TRBD2 (7 bases). CDR1 and CDR2 from the germline V gene are KGHSH and LQKENI. There are 16 residues in the CDR3. Between the trimmed V and J ends, which lost 6 bases and 1 base, there was a span of 19 bases.

The chain couples TRBV29-1 to TRBJ2-3; the D gene is possibly TRBD2 (5 bases). V was pared by 6 bases and J by 0 bases, with 10 bases between. The CDR3 length is 13 residues. The germline gives CDR1 SQVTM, CDR2 ANQGSEA. The CDR3 loop is CSVDLTSTDTQYF. CDR3 nucleotide sequence: TGCAGCGTGGACTTAACTAGCACAGATACGCAGTATTTT.

This rearrangement joins TRBV10-3 to TRBJ2-1; 7 bases map to TRBD2. The CDR3 loop spans 17 amino acids. The trim removed 10 bases at V and 0 bases at J, leaving 15 bases unmatched. The germline V gene has CDR1 ENHRY and CDR2 SYGVKD. CDR3: CATTRGFSGGSYNEQFF. The CDR3 DNA is TGTGCCACCACTCGAGGCTTCTCGGGAGGCTCCTACAATGAGCAGTTCTTC.

This chain links TRBV18 with TRBJ1-2, with 9 bases lining up with TRBD1. With 1 base clipped from V and 7 bases from J, the junction kept 7 bases outside the gene matches. CDR3 size: 15 residues. Germline loops: CDR1 KGHSH, CDR2 LQKENI. The CDR3 here is CASSPQDRGLSGYTF. For the CDR3, the DNA is TGTGCCAGCTCACCACAGGACAGGGGTCTGTCTGGCTACACCTTC. Filled out from reference TRBV18 and TRBJ1-2, the complete variable domain reads NAGVMQNPRHLVRRRGQEARLRCSPMKGHSHVYWYRQLPEEGLKFMVYLQKENIIDESGMPKERFSAEFPKEGPSILRIQQVVRGDSAAYFCASSPQDRGLSGYTFGSGTRLTVV.

The chain is built from TRBV19 and TRBJ1-6, with 10 bases lining up with TRBD1. CDR1 and CDR2 from the germline V gene are LNHDA and SQIVND (reference sequence). The CDR3 is 16 residues long. Trimming at V came to 3 bases and at J to 8 bases, leaving 7 bases not matched to a gene. In DNA form, the CDR3 reads TGTGCCAGTAGTATGATAACTGGACAGGGGGATTCACCCCTCCACTTT. It yields the protein CASSMITGQGDSPLHF.

V gene TRBV3-1 (or the pseudogene TRBV3-2) combines with J gene TRBJ2-5; tentatively, D is TRBD2 (6 bases). With 4 bases removed from V and 8 bases from J, the gap between germline ends came to 17 bases. CDR1 is LGHDT, CDR2 YNNKEL, per germline (reference sequence). The CDR3 is made up of 14 amino acids. Here the CDR3 reads CASSPRELSVTQYF. The CDR3 region has the DNA TGTGCCAGCAGCCCCCGGGAGTTATCCGTTACCCAGTACTTC.

The chain uses TRBV24-1 and TRBJ1-4; 7 bases agree with TRBD1. With V trimmed by 4 bases and J by 13 bases, 2 bases remained unmatched. CDR1 is KGHDR and CDR2 is SFDVKD in the germline V gene. The CDR3 has 11 residues. The CDR3 bases are TGTGCCACCAGTGACAGGACAGGACTGTTTTTT. This codes for CATSDRTGLFF.

The V gene is TRBV27, the J gene TRBJ2-3, with TRBD2 identical over 8 bases. The CDR3 covers 13 residues. Germline trimming cut 3 bases from V and 5 bases from J; bases unmatched to any gene: 1. Germline CDR1 and CDR2: MNHEY and SMNVEV (reference sequence). The CDR3 DNA is TGTGCCAGCAGTTTCGGGAGGGGAGATACGCAGTATTTT. Amino acids: CASSFGRGDTQYF.

The chain recombines TRBV6-5 with TRBJ1-1; D remains unclear. There are 14 residues in the CDR3. Germline V gene lookup returns CDR1 MNHEY and CDR2 SVGAGI. V was shortened by 6 bases and J by 9 bases, with 20 bases between the two germline ends. CDR3 sequence reads: CASRSTPGFFKAFF. CDR3 sequence (DNA): TGTGCCAGCAGATCCACACCGGGATTTTTTAAAGCTTTCTTT.

The CDR3 sequence: CASSSQPQETQYF. The CDR3 DNA follows: TGTGCCAGCAGCTCACAGCCCCAAGAGACCCAGTACTTC. The chain links TRBV11-3 to TRBJ2-5; no firm D call. Germline CDR1 is SGHNT and CDR2 is YENEEA. The CDR3 covers 13 residues. Trimming stripped 4 bases from V and 1 base from J, with 7 bases between.

The J gene is TRBJ1-5, the V gene TRBV19; 11 nucleotides align to TRBD1. CDR1 and CDR2 from the germline V gene are LNHDA and SQIVND (reference sequence). Germline trimming cut 6 bases from V and 4 bases from J; bases unmatched to any gene: 14. CDR3 length: 18 residues. CDR3 protein: CASRQPGDRGKMNQPQHF. CDR3 DNA sequence: TGTGCCAGTAGGCAGCCGGGGGACAGGGGGAAAATGAATCAGCCCCAGCATTTT.

The chain combines TRBV6-6 with TRBJ1-2; 7 bases are shared with TRBD1. Trimming took 2 bases from V and 5 from J; bases not matched to a gene: 5. CDR1 and CDR2 (germline): MNHNY, SVGAGI (reference sequence). This CDR3 region has 14 residues. CDR3 region: CASSYRTGDYGYTF. DNA of the CDR3: TGTGCCAGCAGTTACAGGACAGGAGATTATGGCTACACCTTC.

This clone has a single count. The rearrangement uses TRBV2 and TRBJ2-5, with D hard to call. Trimming left V 5 bases short and J 0 bases short, with 10 bases between. The CDR3 is 14 residues long. Germline lookup yields CDR1 SNHLY and CDR2 FYNNEI. The CDR3 region is CASSRSFYQETQYF. CDR3 in DNA: TGTGCCAGCAGTCGGTCTTTCTACCAAGAGACCCAGTACTTC.

This clone turned up a few times. V gene TRBV5-1 combines with J gene TRBJ2-3; 10 bases line up with TRBD2. The CDR3 is 16 residues long. Germline assignment: CDR1 SGHRS and CDR2 YFSETQ. Trimming cost V 0 bases and J 5 bases; bases outside gene matches: 6. CDR3 amino acids: CASSLGAGGHGDTQYF. CDR3 coding DNA: TGCGCCAGCAGCTTGGGAGCGGGGGGGCATGGAGATACGCAGTATTTT.